Following are 23 T cell receptor beta chains from one sample sequenced in a study of CXCR3-negative and CXCR3-positive naive CD8 T cells. The authors prepared UMI-labeled TRB cDNA libraries by 5' RACE. Reprocessing the 5' RACE reads, TCRdb reports a single entry for every CDR3 protein and omits DNA. The sample has around 40,000 distinct CDR3 sequences. The sequenced sample was memory CD8+ T cells from blood. The origin of the receptors is a human donor in good health. Some clones in this sample may be carry-over from other donors' samples.

The gene calls are TRBV9 and TRBJ1-6. This CDR3 comprises 12 residues. Germline CDR1 and CDR2: SGDLS and YYNGEE. The CDR3 loop reads CASGGANSPLHF.

The rearrangement uses TRBV7-2 and TRBJ2-3. The CDR3 runs 16 residues. Germline V CDR1 and CDR2: SGHTA, FQGNSA. The CDR3 spells CASSLPDGWTFDTQYF. Full variable domain (outside the CDR3, taken from reference TRBV7-2 and TRBJ2-3): GAGVSQSPSNKVTEKGKDVELRCDPISGHTALYWYRQSLGQGLEFLIYFQGNSAPDKSGLPSDRFSAERTGGSVSTLTIQRTQQEDSAVYLCASSLPDGWTFDTQYFGPGTRLTVL.

The V and J genes are TRBV5-1 and TRBJ2-1; TCRdb indicates TRBD1, and absent DNA this call remains unverified. Germline V gene data show CDR1 as SGHRS and CDR2 as YFSETQ. The CDR3 consists of 16 residues. The CDR3 loop is CASSLEGTERRNEQFF.

The chain employs TRBV20-1 and TRBJ1-6; the D call of TRBD1 rests on TCRdb alone, since no DNA is present to check it. CDR1 is DFQATT, CDR2 SNEGSKA, per germline (reference sequence). The CDR3 totals 15 residues. The CDR3 reads CSARDLGRDHSPLHF.

V and J are TRBV7-9 and TRBJ2-5; the D gene TCRdb calls, TRBD2, cannot be checked with no DNA. The CDR3 spans 17 residues. The germline CDR1 and CDR2 sequences are SEHNR and FQNEAQ (reference sequence). CDR3 residues: CASSLGSGSGATETQYF.

The chain couples TRBV6-2 or TRBV6-3 to TRBJ2-2; TCRdb lists TRBD1, though no DNA is available to test this call. The germline V gene has CDR1 MNHEY and CDR2 SVGEGT. The CDR3 loop spans 15 amino acids. The CDR3 region is CASSNPDRTTGELFF.

The chain couples TRBV4-3 to TRBJ1-1. Germline V gene lookup returns CDR1 LGHNA and CDR2 YSLEER. This CDR3 has 14 amino acids. The CDR3 spells CASSHDRSRTEAFF.

The V gene is TRBV29-1, the J gene TRBJ1-2; checking the TCRdb D call of TRBD1 is not possible without DNA. The CDR3 loop spans 12 amino acids. Germline V CDR1 and CDR2: SQVTM, ANQGSEA. Here the CDR3 reads CSAPDRGYGYTF.

The V call is TRBV9, the J call TRBJ2-7; TCRdb designates TRBD1, a call that cannot be tested without DNA. Germline CDR1 reads SGDLS; CDR2 reads YYNGEE. The CDR3 runs 14 residues. This CDR3 reads CASSADRGVNEQYF.

The V and J genes are TRBV5-1 and TRBJ2-5; lacking DNA, the TRBD1 call made by TCRdb goes unchecked. The CDR3 contains 14 residues. Germline V gene data show CDR1 as SGHRS and CDR2 as YFSETQ. The CDR3 reads CASSPLTVQETQYF.

V gene TRBV11-2 combines with J gene TRBJ2-1; TCRdb returns TRBD2, unconfirmable since there is no DNA. Germline CDR1 reads SGHAT; CDR2 reads FQNNGV. This CDR3 is 17 amino acids long. CDR3: CASSLGLAGVIYNEQFF.

The rearrangement uses TRBV27 and TRBJ1-4; with no DNA, the TCRdb D assignment of TRBD1 cannot be verified. The CDR3 contains 16 residues. CDR1 and CDR2 (germline): MNHEY, SMNVEV (reference sequence). CDR3 amino acids: CASSALIQGAGEKLFF.

The chain is built from TRBV12-3 or TRBV12-4 and TRBJ2-1; TCRdb lists TRBD2, though no DNA is available to test this call. The CDR3 contains 12 residues. Here the CDR3 reads CASNVGENEQFF.

The chain has TRBV28 and TRBJ2-5; without DNA, the TCRdb call of TRBD1 cannot be checked. Germline values: CDR1 MDHEN, CDR2 SYDVKM. The CDR3 totals 14 residues. Here the CDR3 reads CASSSDRGIKTQYF.

The rearrangement links TRBV5-8 to TRBJ2-3; the D gene TCRdb calls, TRBD2, cannot be checked with no DNA. The CDR3 contains 16 residues. The germline V gene has CDR1 SGHTS and CDR2 YDEGEE. The chain's CDR3 is CASSSRLAGDGNTQYF.

The gene calls are TRBV28 and TRBJ2-2; absent DNA, TCRdb's TRBD1 call cannot be checked. Germline assignment: CDR1 MDHEN and CDR2 SYDVKM. The CDR3 totals 15 residues. CDR3 residues: CASSPDRANTGELFF.

This rearrangement joins TRBV20-1 to TRBJ2-1; checking the TCRdb D call of TRBD2 is not possible without DNA. Germline CDR1 DFQATT, CDR2 SNEGSKA (reference sequence). CDR3 length: 11 amino acids. The CDR3 spells CSAGLAGVLFF.

The V call is TRBV23-1, the J call TRBJ1-5; TCRdb's assignment of TRBD1 cannot be checked, as there is no DNA. TRBV23-1 is flagged as an ORF with uncertain function. The CDR3 is 16 amino acids. The CDR3 reads CASSQLKECPYQPQHF.

CDR3 sequence reads: CASSQGSSYEQYF. V gene TRBV4-1 combines with J gene TRBJ2-7. CDR1 is MGHRA, CDR2 YSYEKL, per germline. The CDR3 extends over 13 amino acids.

The V gene is TRBV7-9, the J gene TRBJ2-2; lacking DNA, the TRBD1 call made by TCRdb goes unchecked. Germline-derived CDR1 and CDR2 are SEHNR and FQNEAQ (reference sequence). This CDR3 region has 15 residues. The CDR3 sequence is CASSSDRLNTGELFF.

V is TRBV4-3 and J is TRBJ1-2; absent DNA, TCRdb's TRBD1 call cannot be checked. This CDR3 has 16 amino acids. Germline CDR1 reads LGHNA; CDR2 reads YSLEER. CDR3 sequence reads: CASSQGRDSLSGGYTF.

This chain joins TRBV29-1 and TRBJ1-4. The CDR3 runs to 13 residues. CDR1 and CDR2 from the germline V gene are SQVTM and ANQGSEA. CDR3 in amino acids: CSVGFLENEKLFF.

The rearrangement links TRBV6-5 to TRBJ1-1. Germline CDR1 and CDR2: MNHEY and SVGAGI. The CDR3 runs 13 residues. CDR3 region: CASKVREDTEAFF.